This is a list of T cell receptor beta chains from one sample in a study of cytomegalovirus exposure and HLA in healthy donors. Only in-frame clones appear in the TCRdb table, and some are missing; sequencing was by immunoSEQ multiplex PCR. This table holds 120,000 or so clones, more than 75% found once. Sequencing used PBMCs. The source is a man in his late teens or twenties in good health and CMV-seronegative. CDR3s include the opening cysteine and the closing phenylalanine or tryptophan. D genes are given only for firm matches. The size entry is marked missing in some rows and otherwise reads once, few, many or a size class.

>NA|TRBV9|NA|13|TRBJ2-7
CASSPGSSYEQYF
TGTGCCAGCAGCCCGGGGAGCTCCTACGAGCAGTACTTC
>NA|TRBV27|TRBD2|15|TRBJ2-5
CASSRGRLAQETQYF
TGTGCCAGCAGTCGGGGACGACTAGCCCAAGAGACCCAGTACTTC
>NA|TRBV27|NA|15|TRBJ1-2
CASSSPLGGVYGYTF
TGTGCCAGCAGTTCACCTCTCGGGGGGGTCTATGGCTACACCTTC
>NA|TRBV18|NA|17|TRBJ2-6
CASSPLAGESGANVLTF
TGTGCCAGCTCACCATTGGCAGGGGAGTCTGGGGCCAACGTCCTGACTTTC
>NA|TRBV5-4|TRBD1|14|TRBJ2-7
CASSSGQGRGEQYF
TGTGCCAGCAGCTCCGGACAGGGAAGAGGAGAGCAGTACTTC
>NA|TRBV7-9|TRBD1|12|TRBJ1-2
CASSSGGYGYTF
TGTGCCAGCAGCTCAGGGGGCTATGGCTACACCTTC
>once|TRBV29-1|TRBD1|13|TRBJ1-5
CSVQGAYNQPQHF
TGCAGCGTCCAGGGGGCGTACAATCAGCCCCAGCATTTT
>NA|TRBV4-1|TRBD1|16|TRBJ2-4
CASSRLGTGTQNIQYF
TGCGCCAGCAGCCGTCTCGGGACAGGGACCCAGAACATTCAGTACTTC
>NA|TRBV19|TRBD1|16|TRBJ1-3
CASSPGTGNSGNTIYF
TGTGCCAGTAGTCCCGGGACAGGTAACTCTGGAAACACCATATATTTT
>NA|TRBV5-4|NA|14|TRBJ1-2
CASSLLTVNYGYTF
TGTGCCAGCAGCCTACTGACAGTCAACTATGGCTACACCTTC
>NA|TRBV5-1|TRBD1|13|TRBJ2-7
CASSPGTGREQYF
TGCGCCAGCAGCCCCGGGACAGGGCGCGAGCAGTACTTC
>few|TRBV2|NA|15|TRBJ1-2
CASSEWAGPNYGYTF
TGTGCCAGCAGTGAATGGGCAGGTCCCAACTATGGCTACACCTTC
>NA|TRBV19|TRBD1|14|TRBJ2-7
CATNTGTGFHEQYF
TGTGCCACTAACACCGGGACAGGGTTCCACGAGCAGTACTTC
>NA|TRBV13|TRBD1|16|TRBJ1-4
CASSDRRDRDREKLFF
TGTGCCAGCAGCGACCGCCGGGACAGGGATCGGGAAAAACTGTTTTTT
>NA|TRBV4-1|NA|13|TRBJ2-4
CASSQVEVGGQYF
TGCGCCAGCAGCCAAGTGGAGGTTGGCGGTCAGTACTTC
>NA|TRBV2|TRBD2|15|TRBJ2-3
CASSPSGGASDTQYF
TGTGCCAGCTCCCCTAGCGGGGGGGCTTCGGATACGCAGTATTTT
>NA|TRBV29-1|NA|15|TRBJ2-2
CSVLSYGDVTGELFF
TGCAGCGTTTTATCCTACGGGGATGTTACCGGGGAGCTGTTTTTT
>once|TRBV27|TRBD1|14|TRBJ2-5
CASSLSEQGSEQYF
TGTGCCAGCAGTTTATCAGAACAGGGGTCGGAGCAGTACTTC
>NA|TRBV11-2|TRBD1|15|TRBJ2-7
CASSFGQGTTYEQYF
TGTGCCAGCAGCTTTGGACAGGGGACTACCTACGAGCAGTACTTC
>NA|TRBV10-3|TRBD1|15|TRBJ1-1
CAISDPGQANTEAFF
TGTGCCATCAGTGACCCGGGACAGGCAAACACTGAAGCTTTCTTT
>NA|TRBV27|TRBD1|15|TRBJ1-6
CASSLRGQKNSPLHF
TGTGCCAGCAGTTTGAGGGGACAGAAAAATTCACCCCTCCACTTT
>NA|TRBV15|NA|13|TRBJ2-7
CATRQVGSYEQYF
TGTGCCACCAGACAGGTAGGCTCCTACGAGCAGTACTTC
>NA|TRBV6-6|TRBD1|15|TRBJ1-2
CASTDSSRGHYGYTF
TGTGCCAGCACCGACTCCTCTAGGGGGCATTATGGCTACACCTTC
>NA|TRBV7-9|TRBD2|16|TRBJ2-1
CASRKVSGGGANEQFF
TGTGCCAGCAGGAAGGTTAGCGGGGGGGGAGCAAATGAGCAGTTCTTC
>NA|TRBV5-1|NA|14|TRBJ2-2
CASSGGLDTGELFF
TGCGCCAGCAGCGGTGGACTTGACACCGGGGAGCTGTTTTTT
>NA|TRBV11-3|TRBD2|15|TRBJ2-3
CASSSSGGAGDTQYF
TGTGCCAGCAGCTCTAGCGGGGGGGCCGGAGATACGCAGTATTTT
>NA|TRBV6-5|NA|13|TRBJ1-1
CASSYLMNTEAFF
TGTGCCAGCAGTTACCTTATGAACACTGAAGCTTTCTTT
>NA|TRBV19|NA|16|TRBJ1-5
CASSIESGSRNQPQHF
TGTGCCAGTAGTATAGAATCCGGGTCGCGCAATCAGCCCCAGCATTTT
>NA|TRBV7-3|TRBD1|13|TRBJ2-1
CASSLPDRDEQFF
TGTGCCAGCAGCCTGCCGGACAGGGACGAGCAGTTCTTC
>NA|TRBV5-1|TRBD1|18|TRBJ1-1
CASSFLGPGQGRDTEAFF
TGCGCCAGCAGCTTCCTGGGGCCGGGACAGGGTCGCGACACTGAAGCTTTCTTT
>NA|TRBV7-7|TRBD2|14|TRBJ2-5
CASSSSGAQETQYF
TGTGCCAGCAGTTCTAGCGGGGCTCAAGAGACCCAGTACTTC
>NA|TRBV6-1|NA|11|TRBJ1-4
CASSDRELLFF
TGTGCCAGCAGTGACCGGGAACTACTGTTTTTT
>NA|TRBV27|NA|13|TRBJ2-7
CASSLYRGYEQYF
TGTGCCAGCAGTTTGTATCGCGGCTACGAGCAGTACTTC
>NA|TRBV29-1|TRBD1|15|TRBJ1-2
CSVGGDRGSDYGYTF
TGCAGCGTTGGGGGAGACAGGGGGTCGGACTATGGCTACACCTTC
>NA|TRBV27|TRBD1|14|TRBJ2-7
CASRSGQNVREQYF
TGTGCCAGCAGATCGGGACAGAATGTACGTGAGCAGTACTTC
>few|TRBV6-5|TRBD1|12|TRBJ1-5
CATGQGSQPQHF
TGTGCCACCGGACAGGGGAGTCAGCCCCAGCATTTT
>once|TRBV19|NA|14|TRBJ1-6
CASKDSSYNSPLHF
TGTGCCAGTAAAGACAGCTCCTATAATTCACCCCTCCACTTT
>NA|TRBV7-8|TRBD1|16|TRBJ1-5
CASSLGWTGDNQPQHF
TGTGCCAGCAGCTTAGGCTGGACAGGGGACAATCAGCCCCAGCATTTT
>NA|TRBV11-2|NA|13|TRBJ2-7
CASGEAATYEQYF
TGTGCCAGCGGTGAGGCAGCCACCTACGAGCAGTACTTC
>NA|TRBV19|NA|17|TRBJ1-5
CASSVYDRPYSNQPQHF
TGTGCCAGTAGCGTATACGACAGACCATATAGCAATCAGCCCCAGCATTTT
>few|TRBV6-4|NA|16|TRBJ2-6
CASSPKPGSGANVLTF
TGTGCCAGCAGTCCGAAGCCGGGCTCTGGGGCCAACGTCCTGACTTTC
>NA|TRBV5-4|NA|11|TRBJ1-1
CASSGGGEAFF
TGTGCCAGCAGCGGGGGGGGTGAAGCTTTCTTT
>NA|TRBV5-4|NA|14|TRBJ1-2
CASSSTTGPYGYTF
TGTGCCAGCAGCTCTACCACAGGGCCCTATGGCTACACCTTC
>NA|TRBV9|TRBD1|14|TRBJ1-1
CASSVGQGGTEAFF
TGTGCCAGCAGCGTGGGACAGGGGGGGACTGAAGCTTTCTTT
>once|TRBV11-3|TRBD2|16|TRBJ2-3
CASSPRGSGGANTQYF
TGTGCCAGCAGCCCCCGGGGAAGCGGGGGGGCAAATACGCAGTATTTT